This T cell receptor beta chain originates from a study of cytomegalovirus exposure and HLA in healthy donors. When sampled, the donors appeared nominally healthy, though they likely had unrecorded immune exposures. In regard to this clone: Its antigen is still unknown.

Germline V gene data show CDR1 as MNHEY and CDR2 as SVGAGI. Germline trimming cut 4 bases from V and 1 base from J; bases unmatched to any gene: 8. This CDR3 contains 16 residues. 13 Jbeta primers and 60 Vbeta primers were used for the PCR. Data came from immunoSEQ multiplex PCR; TCRdb stores just in-frame clones and leaves some out. This sample has around 170,000 clones; roughly 80% occur once, and the top ten carry around 3.9%. Study results and caveats: Per published reports, the classifier diagnosed cytomegalovirus status with high specificity and sensitivity. In vitro checks showed that three CMV-associated chains really do target CMV antigens. Some segments of the V type, notably TRBV6-2 and TRBV6-3, were excluded as indistinguishable.

Specimen: PBMCs. This chain joins TRBV6-5 and TRBJ2-7; 9 nucleotides line up with TRBD1. This clonotype was sampled from a man in his fifties in good health and CMV-seronegative. CDR3 nucleotides: TGTGCCAGCAGTTTCGTCCCGGGACAGGGTTCCTACGAGCAGTACTTC. This codes for CASSFVPGQGSYEQYF.